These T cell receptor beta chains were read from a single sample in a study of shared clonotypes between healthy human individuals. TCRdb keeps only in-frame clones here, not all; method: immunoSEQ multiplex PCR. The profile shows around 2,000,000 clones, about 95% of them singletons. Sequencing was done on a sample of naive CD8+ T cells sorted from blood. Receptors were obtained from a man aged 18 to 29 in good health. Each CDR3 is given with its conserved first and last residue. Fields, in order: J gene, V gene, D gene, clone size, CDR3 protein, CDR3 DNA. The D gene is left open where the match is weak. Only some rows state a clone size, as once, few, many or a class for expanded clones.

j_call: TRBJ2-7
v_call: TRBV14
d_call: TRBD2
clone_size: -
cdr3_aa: CASSQGGGRAYEQYF
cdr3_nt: TGTGCCAGCAGCCAAGGCGGCGGGAGGGCCTACGAGCAGTACTTC

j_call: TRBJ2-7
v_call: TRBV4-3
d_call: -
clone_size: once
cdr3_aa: CASSPDRAWYEQYF
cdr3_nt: TGCGCCAGCAGCCCGGACAGAGCTTGGTACGAGCAGTACTTC

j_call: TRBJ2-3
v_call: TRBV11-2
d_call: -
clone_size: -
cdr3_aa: CASSPDPTDTQYF
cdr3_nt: TGTGCCAGCAGCCCTGACCCCACAGATACGCAGTATTTT

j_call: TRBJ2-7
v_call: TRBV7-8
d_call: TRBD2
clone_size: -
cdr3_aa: CASSLLAGAYEQYF
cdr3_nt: TGTGCCAGCAGCTTGCTAGCGGGAGCTTACGAGCAGTACTTC

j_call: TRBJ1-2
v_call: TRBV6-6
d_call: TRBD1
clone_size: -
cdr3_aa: CASRSDRENYGYTF
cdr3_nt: TGTGCCAGCAGGTCAGACAGGGAAAACTATGGCTACACCTTC

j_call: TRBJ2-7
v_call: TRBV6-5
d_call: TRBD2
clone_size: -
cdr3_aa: CASSGKAGGLYEQYF
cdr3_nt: TGTGCCAGCAGTGGAAAAGCGGGAGGGCTTTACGAGCAGTACTTC

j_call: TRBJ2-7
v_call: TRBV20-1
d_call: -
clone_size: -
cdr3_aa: CSARAVYEQYF
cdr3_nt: TGCAGTGCTAGAGCAGTCTACGAGCAGTACTTC

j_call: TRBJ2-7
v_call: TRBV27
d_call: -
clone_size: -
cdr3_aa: CASSGNSSYEQYF
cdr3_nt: TGTGCCAGCAGTGGTAATAGCTCCTACGAGCAGTACTTC

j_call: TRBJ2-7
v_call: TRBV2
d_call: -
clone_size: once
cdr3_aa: CASTWGRTYEQYF
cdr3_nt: TGTGCCAGCACCTGGGGACGGACCTACGAGCAGTACTTC

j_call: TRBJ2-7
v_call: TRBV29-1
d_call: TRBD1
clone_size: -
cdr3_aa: CSVAGTGGIYEQYF
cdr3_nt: TGCAGCGTTGCCGGGACAGGGGGCATCTACGAGCAGTACTTC

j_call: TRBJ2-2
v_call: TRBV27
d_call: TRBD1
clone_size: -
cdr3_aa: CASSSDREDVAGELFF
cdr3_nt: TGTGCCAGCAGTTCGGACAGGGAGGATGTGGCCGGGGAGCTGTTTTTT

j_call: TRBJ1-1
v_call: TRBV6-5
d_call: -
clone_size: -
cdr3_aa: CASSEDRHTEAFF
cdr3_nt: TGTGCCAGCAGCGAAGACAGGCACACTGAAGCTTTCTTT

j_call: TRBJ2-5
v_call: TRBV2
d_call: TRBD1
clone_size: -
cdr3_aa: CASSQVNRGDYQETQYF
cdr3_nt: TGTGCCAGCAGTCAAGTTAACAGGGGAGACTACCAAGAGACCCAGTACTTC

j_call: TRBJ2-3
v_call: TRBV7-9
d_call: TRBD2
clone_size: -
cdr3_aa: CASSSGLLAGADTQYF
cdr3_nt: TGTGCCAGCAGTTCAGGCCTCCTAGCGGGGGCAGATACGCAGTATTTT

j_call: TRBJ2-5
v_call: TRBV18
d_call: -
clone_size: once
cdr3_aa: CASSPVPRGPTAQETQYF
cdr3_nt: TGTGCCAGCTCACCCGTCCCCAGGGGTCCCACCGCTCAAGAGACCCAGTACTTC

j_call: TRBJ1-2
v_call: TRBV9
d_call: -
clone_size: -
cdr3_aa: CASSVVNGYTF
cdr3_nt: TGTGCCAGCAGCGTAGTTAATGGCTACACCTTC

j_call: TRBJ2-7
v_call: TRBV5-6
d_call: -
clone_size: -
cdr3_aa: CASRQNGDGRPGEQYF
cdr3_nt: TGTGCCAGCAGACAAAACGGGGACGGGAGACCTGGGGAGCAGTACTTC

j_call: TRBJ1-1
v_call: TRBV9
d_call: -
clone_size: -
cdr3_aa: CASSVVPNTEAFF
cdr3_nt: TGTGCCAGCAGCGTAGTTCCTAACACTGAAGCTTTCTTT

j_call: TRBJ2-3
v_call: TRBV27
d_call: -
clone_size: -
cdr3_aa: CASSLWSTDTQYF
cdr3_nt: TGTGCCAGCAGTTTATGGTCTACAGATACGCAGTATTTT

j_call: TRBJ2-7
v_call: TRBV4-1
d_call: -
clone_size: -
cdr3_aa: CASSQRQGSSYEQYF
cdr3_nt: TGCGCCAGCAGCCAACGGCAGGGCAGCTCCTACGAGCAGTACTTC

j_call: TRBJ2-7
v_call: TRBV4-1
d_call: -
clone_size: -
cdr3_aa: CASSQGITYEQYF
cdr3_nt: TGCGCCAGCAGCCAAGGAATTACCTACGAGCAGTACTTC

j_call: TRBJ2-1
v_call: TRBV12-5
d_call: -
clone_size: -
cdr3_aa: CASGQVQGDEQFF
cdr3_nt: TGTGCTAGTGGCCAAGTACAGGGCGATGAGCAGTTCTTC

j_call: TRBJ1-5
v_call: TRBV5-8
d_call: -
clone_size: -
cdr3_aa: CASSTGPQHF
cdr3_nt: TGTGCCAGCAGCACTGGGCCCCAGCATTTT

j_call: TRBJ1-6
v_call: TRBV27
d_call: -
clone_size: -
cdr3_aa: CASSLRLPTSSYNSPLHF
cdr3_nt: TGTGCCAGCAGTTTACGGTTGCCAACGAGCTCCTATAATTCACCCCTCCACTTT

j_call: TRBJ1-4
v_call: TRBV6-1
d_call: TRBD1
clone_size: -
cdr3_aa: CASRVTGPNEKLFF
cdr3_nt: TGTGCCAGCAGAGTGACAGGGCCTAATGAAAAACTGTTTTTT

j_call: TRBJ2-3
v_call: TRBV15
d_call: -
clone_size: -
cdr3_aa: CATSREGGLSTDTQYF
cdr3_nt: TGTGCCACCAGCAGAGAGGGGGGCCTTAGCACAGATACGCAGTATTTT

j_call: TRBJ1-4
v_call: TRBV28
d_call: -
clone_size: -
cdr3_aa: CASSTVWGHEKLFF
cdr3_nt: TGTGCCAGCAGTACCGTCTGGGGCCATGAAAAACTGTTTTTT

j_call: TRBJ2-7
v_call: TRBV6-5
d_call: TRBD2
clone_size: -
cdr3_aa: CASSPTSGRDEQYF
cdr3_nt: TGTGCCAGCAGTCCGACTAGCGGGAGGGATGAGCAGTACTTC

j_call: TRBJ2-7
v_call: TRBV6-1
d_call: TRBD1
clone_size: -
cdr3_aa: CASSGETGVLDEQYF
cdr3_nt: TGTGCCAGCAGTGGGGAGACAGGGGTTCTCGACGAGCAGTACTTC

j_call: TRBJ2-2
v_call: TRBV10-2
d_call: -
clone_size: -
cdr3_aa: CASSDLLTGWRVQATGELFF
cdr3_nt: TGCGCCAGCAGTGACCTCCTGACAGGGTGGAGGGTTCAGGCCACCGGGGAGCTGTTTTTT

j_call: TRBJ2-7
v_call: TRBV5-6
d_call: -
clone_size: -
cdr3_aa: CASSFRGTSFYEQYF
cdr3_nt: TGTGCCAGCAGCTTTCGAGGGACAAGCTTTTACGAGCAGTACTTC

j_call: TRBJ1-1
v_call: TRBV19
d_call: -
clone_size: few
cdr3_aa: CASSITLGEAFF
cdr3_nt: TGTGCCAGTAGTATTACGCTTGGGGAAGCTTTCTTT

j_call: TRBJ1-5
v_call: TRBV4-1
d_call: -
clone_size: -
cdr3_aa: CASSQDRTDQPQHF
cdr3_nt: TGCGCCAGCAGCCAAGATCGGACGGATCAGCCCCAGCATTTT

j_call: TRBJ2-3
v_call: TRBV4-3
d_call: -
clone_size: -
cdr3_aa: CASSQEDSSTDTQYF
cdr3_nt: TGCGCCAGCAGCCAAGAAGATAGCAGCACAGATACGCAGTATTTT

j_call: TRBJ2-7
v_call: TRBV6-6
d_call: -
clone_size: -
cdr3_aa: CASRYIRAGEQYF
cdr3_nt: TGTGCCAGCAGGTATATTAGGGCCGGCGAGCAGTACTTC

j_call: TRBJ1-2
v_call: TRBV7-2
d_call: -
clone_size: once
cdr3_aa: CASSLADDMGNSPSTLYGYTF
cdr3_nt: TGTGCCAGCAGCTTAGCCGATGATATGGGAAATTCTCCCTCAACCCTGTACGGCTACACCTTC

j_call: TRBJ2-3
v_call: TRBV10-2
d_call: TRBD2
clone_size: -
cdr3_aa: CASTLAGGSGDTQYF
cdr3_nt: TGCGCCAGCACCTTAGCGGGGGGGAGCGGTGATACGCAGTATTTT

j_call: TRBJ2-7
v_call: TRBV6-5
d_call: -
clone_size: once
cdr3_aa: CASSYSIGQSYYEQYF
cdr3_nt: TGTGCCAGCAGTTACTCGATAGGACAGAGCTACTACGAGCAGTACTTC

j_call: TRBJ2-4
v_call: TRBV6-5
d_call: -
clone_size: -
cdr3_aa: CASSYFRGAQNIQYF
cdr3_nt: TGTGCCAGCAGTTACTTCCGGGGGGCCCAAAACATTCAGTACTTC

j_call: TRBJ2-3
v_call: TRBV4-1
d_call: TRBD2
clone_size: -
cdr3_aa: CASSQVKLADTDTQYF
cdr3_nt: TGCGCCAGCAGCCAAGTGAAACTAGCGGACACAGATACGCAGTATTTT

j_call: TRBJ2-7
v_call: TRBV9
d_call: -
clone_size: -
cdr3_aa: CASSVGSSSYEQYF
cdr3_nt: TGTGCCAGCAGCGTAGGATCGAGCTCCTACGAGCAGTACTTC

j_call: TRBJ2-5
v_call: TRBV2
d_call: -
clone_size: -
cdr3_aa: CASSELASSQETQYF
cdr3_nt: TGTGCCAGCAGTGAACTGGCCAGCTCACAAGAGACCCAGTACTTC

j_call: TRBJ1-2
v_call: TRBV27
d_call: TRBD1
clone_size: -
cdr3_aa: CASSLSPGGDGYTF
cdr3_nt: TGTGCCAGCAGTTTATCCCCAGGGGGCGATGGCTACACCTTC

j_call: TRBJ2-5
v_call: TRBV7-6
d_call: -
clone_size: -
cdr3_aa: CASSSTRNQETQYF
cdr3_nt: TGTGCCAGCAGCTCCACACGAAACCAAGAGACCCAGTACTTC

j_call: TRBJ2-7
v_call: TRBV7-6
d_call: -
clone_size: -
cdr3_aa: CASSDAYEQYF
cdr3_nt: TGTGCCAGCAGTGATGCATACGAGCAGTACTTC

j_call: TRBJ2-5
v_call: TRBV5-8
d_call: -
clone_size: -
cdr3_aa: CASSFGRGALGETQYF
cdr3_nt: TGTGCCAGCAGCTTTGGCCGGGGGGCGCTAGGCGAGACCCAGTACTTC

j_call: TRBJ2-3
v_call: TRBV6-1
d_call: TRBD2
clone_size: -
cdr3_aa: CASRDLAGEDTQYF
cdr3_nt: TGTGCCAGCAGGGATCTAGCGGGAGAGGATACGCAGTATTTT